The entry that follows covers one T cell receptor (beta chain) sequence. Followed over time, Seattle patients had been enrolled while infection was active. These data belong to a study of blood T cell repertoires in COVID-19. Study background: Collection of acute and convalescent COVID-19 samples took place in the United States, Italy and Spain.

How the authors handled the data: Using reference gene primer amplification, nucleated cell counts were estimated. Repertoires were generated with immunoSEQ multiplex PCR, while TCRdb's copy carries only in-frame clones and drops some. The V and J calls and clone size were taken over from that table, and D and trimming were inferred from the DNA. The sample holds 200,000 to 300,000 clones, about nine tenths seen once. V was pared by 5 bases and J by 8 bases, with 12 bases between. The CDR3 is made up of 12 amino acids. Per germline, CDR1 MDHEN and CDR2 SYDVKM. Input material: peripheral blood. The chain is built from TRBV28 and TRBJ1-2; D is uncertain. This sequence originates from a man aged 25-45 years with COVID-19, enrolled during active disease. CDR3 sequence (DNA): TGTGCCAGCAGTACAGTTACTGGGGGCTACACCTTC. Residues: CASSTVTGGYTF.